This T cell receptor (beta chain) was sequenced for a study of T cells in Graves' hyperthyroidism and ophthalmopathy. This clonotype has ten or more counts. From germline, CDR1 is MDHEN and CDR2 SYDVKM. V lost 6 bases and J lost 5; bases outside the gene matches: 6. This CDR3 contains 16 residues. The investigators amplified TCR beta CDR3 regions from RNA transcripts. The study used the HTBI primer set for a first-round RT-PCR of the TCR CDR3. TCRdb re-called the multiplex PCR reads with MiXCR, one entry per CDR3 protein. Seen here are 150,000 or so distinct CDR3 sequences, about 9% observed once, and the top ten hold approximately 20%.

The sample consisted of blood. The sequence derives from a woman in her late teens or twenties with Graves' hyperthyroidism that later progressed to Graves' ophthalmopathy. The V gene is TRBV28, the J gene TRBJ1-6; the match to TRBD1 covers 11 bases. The CDR3 DNA is TGTGCCAGCAGCGTGATGGGACAGGGGGATAATTCACCCCTCCACTTT. Its protein product is CASSVMGQGDNSPLHF.